This TCR beta chain was captured by sequencing in a study of T cells in Graves' hyperthyroidism and ophthalmopathy. With regard to this clonotype: Its specificity is not known.

Study observations and caveats: The model made its ophthalmopathy prediction, and onset followed a median about 6 months later. Appearing also in blood were most of the thyroid clonotypes expanded above 0.001.

Amplification yielded TCR beta CDR3 regions, with RNA transcripts as the source. An initial round of RT-PCR targeting the TCR CDR3 relied on the HTBI primer set. TCRdb fed the multiplex PCR reads into MiXCR, producing one record per CDR3 protein. This sample carries about 200,000 distinct CDR3 sequences, about 17% of them seen once, and the ten largest clones take approximately 40%. An absence of ophthalmopathy progression within 18 months meant stable Graves' hyperthyroidism. The sequencing input was blood. This TCR was sampled from a man aged 35 to 55 with Graves' hyperthyroidism.

The CDR3 protein is CASSPGTSGGLLFEQFF. The DNA of the CDR3 is TGTGCCAGCAGCCCCGGGACTAGCGGGGGCCTCCTGTTCGAGCAGTTCTTC. This chain uses TRBV4-2 with TRBJ2-1; 14 bases agree with TRBD2. This CDR3 is built from 17 residues. The V gene end was trimmed by 4 bases and the J gene end by 10 bases; junction bases not matched to a gene: 12. CDR1 and CDR2 from the germline V gene are LGHNA and YNFKEQ.